This record looks at one T cell receptor (beta chain) sequence and its context. These data are taken from a study of blood T cell repertoires in COVID-19. Overall study: The United States, Italy and Spain supplied acute and convalescent COVID-19 samples. In each case, the material was cDNA or gDNA derived from T cells, B-cell-depleted T cells, or PBMCs.

Germline loops: CDR1 MGHRA, CDR2 YSYEKL. V gave up 0 bases and J gave up 4 bases, with 12 bases separating them. The CDR3 covers 16 residues. This table comes from immunoSEQ multiplex PCR, and its TCRdb copy is limited to in-frame clones, with some not included. The sample lists about 150,000 clones, 80% to 90% occurring once. The V and J genes are TRBV4-1 and TRBJ2-2; D not certain. The origin of this receptor is a woman aged 45-65 years with acute or convalescent COVID-19. Sequencing input: peripheral blood. As DNA, the CDR3 is TGCGCCAGCAGCCAAGATCGAGGAATTCTCACCGGGGAGCTGTTTTTT. This gives the protein CASSQDRGILTGELFF.